The clone carrying this T cell receptor beta chain was detected only a few times. The data stem from a study of T cells in Graves' hyperthyroidism and ophthalmopathy. V lost 6 bases to trimming and J lost 1 base; unmatched junction nucleotides: 2. This CDR3 is 12 amino acids long. Germline V gene data show CDR1 as SQVTM and CDR2 as ANQGSEA. RNA transcripts gave rise to amplified TCR beta CDR3 regions. Initially, a first-round RT-PCR of the TCR CDR3 employed the HTBI primer set. In TCRdb, the multiplex PCR reads were re-called with MiXCR into one record per CDR3 protein. The sample has 700,000 or so distinct CDR3 sequences, around 17% seen once.

J is TRBJ1-2 and V is TRBV29-1, with 7 bases matching TRBD1. The sequence was collected from a man between 18 and 35 years old with Graves' hyperthyroidism. The source material was blood. The CDR3 protein is CSVPGGNYGYTF. For the CDR3, the DNA is TGCAGCGTCCCAGGGGGTAACTATGGCTACACCTTC. Filled out from reference TRBV29-1 and TRBJ1-2, the complete variable domain reads SAVISQKPSRDICQRGTSLTIQCQVDSQVTMMFWYRQQPGQSLTLIATANQGSEATYESGFVIDKFPISRPNLTFSTLTVSNMSPEDSSIYLCSVPGGNYGYTFGSGTRLTVV.